The present TCR beta chain was sequenced within a study of CD8 T cells in Susac syndrome. Negative isolation yielded CD4+ and CD8+ T cells, and FACS enriched TEMRA cells. The CDR3 is 15 residues long. Germline V CDR1 and CDR2: SEHNR, FQNEAQ (reference sequence). The ends were cut back, 3 bases at V and 14 bases at J, with 20 bases in the middle. The authors reverse transcribed roughly 0.5 to 1 ug RNA with random hexamers. The CDR3 of TCR beta was amplified by immunoSEQ multiplex PCR across 54 Vbeta and 13 Jbeta. TCRdb ran MiXCR on the immunoSEQ multiplex PCR reads and lists one entry per CDR3 protein. The table lists 150,000 to 200,000 distinct CDR3 sequences, under 95% of them singletons. The sample holds a few counts of this clonotype.

Sequences were obtained from CD4+ T cells from PBMCs. The TCR originated in a human donor in good health. The gene calls are TRBV7-9 and TRBJ1-6, with D possibly matching TRBD1 (5 bases). The chain's CDR3 is CASSLTGTGKAALHF. The CDR3 DNA reads TGTGCCAGCAGCTTGACCGGGACGGGGAAGGCGGCCCTCCACTTT.